A selection of T cell receptor beta chains follows, all from one sample in a study of T cells after posttransplantation cyclophosphamide. Sequencing used immunoSEQ multiplex PCR; TCRdb keeps in-frame clones, though not all of them. The profile shows approximately 16,000 clones, roughly 73% of them singletons. This material consisted of CD8+ T cells sorted from PBMCs, taken 1,900 to 2,000 days after a stem cell transplant with posttransplant cyclophosphamide. These receptor sequences come from a female patient in her forties who received an allogeneic stem cell transplant from a related donor, was CMV-positive, and had no GVHD. Some of these T cells may belong to the graft donor. CDR3s include the opening cysteine and the closing phenylalanine or tryptophan. The D gene is left open where the match is weak. Clone size is shown for a subset of rows, as once, few, many or a class of expanded clone.

V gene,D gene,J gene,clone size,CDR3 DNA,CDR3 protein
TRBV6-1,.,TRBJ1-6,few,TGTGCCAGCAGTGAAGCGCTCGCGGCTAACTATAATTCACCCCTCCACTTT,CASSEALAANYNSPLHF
TRBV4-2,TRBD1,TRBJ2-3,.,TGTGCCAGCAGCTCGACAGGGGATAAAGATACGCAGTATTTT,CASSSTGDKDTQYF
TRBV7-6,.,TRBJ2-6,.,TGTGCCAGCAGCTTAGTTGGGGAGGCTGGGGCCAACGTCCTGACTTTC,CASSLVGEAGANVLTF
TRBV5-6,.,TRBJ1-2,.,TGTGCCAGCAGCTGGGGGCGAGAGACTAACTATGGCTACACCTTC,CASSWGRETNYGYTF
TRBV6-5,.,TRBJ1-4,.,TGTGCCAGCAGTTACGTCGCAGGGTCTAATGAAAAACTGTTTTTT,CASSYVAGSNEKLFF
TRBV27,TRBD1,TRBJ2-7,.,TGTGCCAGCAGTTCCTCGACAGGGGCACTCTCCTACGAGCAGTACTTC,CASSSSTGALSYEQYF
TRBV6-5,TRBD1,TRBJ1-1,.,TGTGCCAGCAGTTACTCGGAGGGGGCGACTGAAGCTTTCTTT,CASSYSEGATEAFF
TRBV11-2,.,TRBJ1-3,few,TGTGCCAGCAGCTTAGATTCCAGCTCTGGAAACACCATATATTTT,CASSLDSSSGNTIYF
TRBV5-1,TRBD2,TRBJ2-1,.,TGCGCCAGCAACCCCGGGACTAGCGGTTACAATGAGCAGTTCTTC,CASNPGTSGYNEQFF
TRBV4-1,.,TRBJ1-2,.,TGCGCCAGCAGCCAAGATCAGAGAGGGGGGGTAGATGGCTACACCTTC,CASSQDQRGGVDGYTF
TRBV27,TRBD1,TRBJ1-4,.,TGTGCCAGCAGTCCCCTACAGGGGGGACCGGCTAATGAAAAACTGTTTTTT,CASSPLQGGPANEKLFF
TRBV7-6,.,TRBJ2-1,.,TGTGCCAGCAGCTTTTCGACAGGCTACAATGAGCAGTTCTTC,CASSFSTGYNEQFF
TRBV7-9,TRBD2,TRBJ2-1,.,TGTGCCAGCAGCTTAGAGCGGGGGACCTACAATGAGCAGTTCTTC,CASSLERGTYNEQFF
TRBV6-4,.,TRBJ2-3,.,TGTGCCAGCAGTGACCTCCCGGGTGCAGATACGCAGTATTTT,CASSDLPGADTQYF
TRBV25-1,.,TRBJ1-1,once,TGTGCCAGCAGTGAAGGGGCATTGTGGGGGAACACTGAAGCTTTCTTT,CASSEGALWGNTEAFF
TRBV19,.,TRBJ2-2,.,TGTGCCAGTAGTATACCCCGGACAGTTCCCGGGGAGCTGTTTTTT,CASSIPRTVPGELFF
TRBV4-2,.,TRBJ2-2,.,TGTGCCAGCAGCCAAGGGGCGGGGAGGGAGCTGTTTTTT,CASSQGAGRELFF
TRBV5-1,.,TRBJ2-1,.,TGCGCCAGCAGCTTGGGGCATGAGCAGTTCTTC,CASSLGHEQFF
TRBV13,.,TRBJ1-6,.,TGTGCCAGCAGCTTAGAAGGGGAAAATTCACCCCTCCACTTT,CASSLEGENSPLHF
TRBV27,.,TRBJ2-3,.,TGTGCCAGCAGTTCCACGGGGACTAGCACAGATACGCAGTATTTT,CASSSTGTSTDTQYF
TRBV18,.,TRBJ2-7,few,TGTGCCAGCTCACCAGGACAGACCTACGAGCAGTACTTC,CASSPGQTYEQYF
TRBV12-5,.,TRBJ2-3,.,TGTGCTAGTGGTCCGCCGGGACTCGGAGGCACAGATACGCAGTATTTT,CASGPPGLGGTDTQYF
TRBV2,TRBD1,TRBJ2-7,.,TGTGCCAGCAGTGAGGGGGACAGGGGCTCCTACGAGCAGTACTTC,CASSEGDRGSYEQYF
TRBV28,.,TRBJ2-3,.,TGTGCCAGCAGGTCCGGGACTGTCACAGATACGCAGTATTTT,CASRSGTVTDTQYF
TRBV11-2,.,TRBJ1-5,once,TGTGCCAGCAGCTTAATCACCATGGCAGGGCCTAATCAGCCCCAGCATTTT,CASSLITMAGPNQPQHF
TRBV19,.,TRBJ2-2,.,TGTGCCAGTACCATGGGAGCCTACACCGGGGAGCTGTTTTTT,CASTMGAYTGELFF
TRBV27,TRBD2,TRBJ2-7,.,TGTGCCAGCAGTCCCTGGACTAGCGGGGCCAATTACGAGCAGTACTTC,CASSPWTSGANYEQYF
TRBV5-6,TRBD1,TRBJ2-7,.,TGTGCCAGCAGCTTTACCGGGACAGACTACGAGCAGTACTTC,CASSFTGTDYEQYF
TRBV18,TRBD1,TRBJ2-2,.,TGTGCCAGCTCACCAGGCAGGGGGACGAACACCGGGGAGCTGTTTTTT,CASSPGRGTNTGELFF
TRBV2,.,TRBJ2-7,.,TGTGCCAGCAGTGAAGCGCTTAGGGGCTACGAGCAGTACTTC,CASSEALRGYEQYF
TRBV27,.,TRBJ2-1,.,TGTGCCAGCAGTTTAGCCCCAGGCTACAATGAGCAGTTCTTC,CASSLAPGYNEQFF
TRBV6-5,TRBD2,TRBJ2-2,few,TGTGCCAGCAGTTACCGAGGAGCGGGGGCCGGGGAGCTGTTTTTT,CASSYRGAGAGELFF
TRBV6-5,.,TRBJ1-1,.,TGTGCCAGCAGTTACTCGACCAGAGGGACTGAAGCTTTCTTT,CASSYSTRGTEAFF
TRBV11-2,TRBD1,TRBJ1-1,.,TGTGCCAGCAGCCCCTGGGACAGGGATATTCGCGCTGAAGCTTTCTTT,CASSPWDRDIRAEAFF
TRBV13,TRBD2,TRBJ2-7,.,TGTGCCAGCAGCTCTCAGCTAGCGGGGGTCTCCTACGAGCAGTACTTC,CASSSQLAGVSYEQYF
TRBV27,TRBD1,TRBJ2-7,.,TGTGCCAGCAGTGCCCAAGGACAGGGCTACCACGAGCAGTACTTC,CASSAQGQGYHEQYF
TRBV4-1,.,TRBJ1-6,.,TGCGCCAGCAGCCAAGAGTACAGGGATGGCCCAATTTCACCCCTCCACTTT,CASSQEYRDGPISPLHF
TRBV27,.,TRBJ2-4,once,TGTGCCAGCAGCACATTCGAGGGCAAAAACATTCAGTACTTC,CASSTFEGKNIQYF
TRBV13,TRBD1,TRBJ1-2,.,TGTGCCAGCAGCTTAGGCCTAGAGGGGGCCAACTATGGCTACACCTTC,CASSLGLEGANYGYTF
TRBV4-1,TRBD1,TRBJ1-1,.,TGCGCCAGCAGCCAAGCTAGACAGGGCAGTGAAGCTTTCTTT,CASSQARQGSEAFF
TRBV27,.,TRBJ1-2,.,TGTGCCAGCAGTTTATCCGCGGAGTACTATGGCTACACCTTC,CASSLSAEYYGYTF
TRBV27,TRBD1,TRBJ2-1,.,TGTGCCAGCAGTTTAGACAGGGGGTTTTTCAATGAGCAGTTCTTC,CASSLDRGFFNEQFF
TRBV4-1,TRBD1,TRBJ2-7,.,TGCGCCAGCAGCCAATGGGGCCCGGGACAGGGGGCCTACGAGCAGTACTTC,CASSQWGPGQGAYEQYF
TRBV14,TRBD1,TRBJ2-7,once,TGTGCCAGCAGCAAAGTCACCGGGACAGGGTACTCCTACGAGCAGTACTTC,CASSKVTGTGYSYEQYF
TRBV7-3,.,TRBJ1-2,.,TGTGCCAGCAGCTTAAACCCATCAGGGTACTATGGCTACACCTTC,CASSLNPSGYYGYTF